This is a list of T cell receptor beta chains from one sample in a study of vaccination and CD4 T cells after COVID-19. TCRdb ran MiXCR on the PCR reads and lists one entry per CDR3 protein. The sample carries 12,000 or so distinct CDR3 sequences, less than 80% recorded once. No cognate antigen is known for these TCRs. Sequenced: CD4+ T cells from blood, cultured in vitro. The receptors were gathered from a human donor who had recovered from COVID-19. The CDR3 runs from the conserved cysteine through the conserved F or W. D genes are given only for firm matches. Expanded clones are given a class, and other clones once, few, many or no size at all.

J | size | V | D | CDR3 | DNA
TRBJ1-2 | - | TRBV6-1 | TRBD1 | CASNPGTGKRQTF | TGTGCCAGCAATCCCGGGACAGGGAAACGCCAAACCTTC
TRBJ2-7 | few | TRBV24-1 | - | CATSTGYEQYF | TGTGCCACCAGTACGGGGTACGAGCAGTACTTC
TRBJ1-1 | few | TRBV24-1 | TRBD1 | CATSDWTGGAFF | TGTGCCACCAGTGATTGGACAGGTGGAGCTTTCTTT
TRBJ1-2 | - | TRBV27 | - | CASSLPRRDITLMGYTF | TGTGCCAGCAGTTTACCCCGCCGGGACATTACCCTTATGGGCTACACCTTC
TRBJ1-1 | - | TRBV6-2/TRBV6-3 | - | CASGPPGAAFF | TGTGCCAGCGGACCTCCGGGGGCAGCTTTCTTT
TRBJ2-7 | - | TRBV27 | TRBD2 | CASSLFPTTSGSYEQYF | TGTGCCAGCAGTTTATTTCCAACAACTAGCGGATCCTACGAGCAGTACTTC
TRBJ1-4 | - | TRBV6-1 | TRBD1 | CASIEQGGYEKLFF | TGTGCCAGCATCGAACAGGGGGGGTATGAAAAACTGTTTTTT
TRBJ1-2 | - | TRBV28 | - | CASSGGGRGPFYGYTF | TGTGCCAGCAGTGGGGGTGGTAGGGGCCCCTTCTATGGCTACACCTTC
TRBJ1-5 | few | TRBV15 | TRBD1 | CATSRDTGGPGSNQPQHF | TGTGCCACCAGCAGAGATACAGGGGGCCCGGGGAGCAATCAGCCCCAGCATTTT
TRBJ1-3 | - | TRBV20-1 | - | CSARLPVSGNTIYF | TGCAGTGCTAGACTGCCGGTCTCTGGAAACACCATATATTTT
TRBJ2-1 | - | TRBV6-1 | TRBD2 | CASSVTSGRHNEQFF | TGTGCCAGCAGTGTGACTAGCGGGAGACACAATGAGCAGTTCTTC
TRBJ2-3 | - | TRBV7-6 | TRBD1 | CASSSGTGGTDTQYF | TGTGCCAGCAGCTCCGGGACAGGAGGCACAGATACGCAGTATTTT
TRBJ2-1 | - | TRBV20-1 | - | CSAREGGGNEQFF | TGCAGTGCTAGAGAGGGGGGCGGCAATGAGCAGTTCTTC
TRBJ1-1 | few | TRBV6-1 | TRBD1 | CASSSTGVPTEAFF | TGTGCCAGCAGCTCCACAGGGGTCCCCACTGAAGCTTTCTTT
TRBJ2-7 | - | TRBV20-1 | TRBD1 | CSARDETTGGYEQYF | TGCAGTGCTAGGGATGAGACGACAGGGGGCTACGAGCAGTACTTC
TRBJ2-7 | - | TRBV29-1 | - | CSVASVHEQYF | TGCAGCGTTGCATCAGTTCACGAGCAGTACTTC
TRBJ1-1 | once | TRBV7-8 | - | CASSYRRGVWTEAFF | TGTGCCAGCAGCTACCGCCGGGGGGTATGGACTGAAGCTTTCTTT
TRBJ2-6 | few | TRBV7-6 | - | CASTDRPGSGANVLTF | TGTGCCAGCACTGATAGACCGGGCTCTGGGGCCAACGTCCTGACTTTC
TRBJ1-6 | - | TRBV4-3 | - | CASSQEAGQVLHF | TGCGCCAGCAGCCAAGAGGCGGGTCAGGTCCTCCACTTT
TRBJ1-3 | few | TRBV20-1 | - | CSTYTHSGNTIYF | TGCAGCACCTACACCCACTCTGGAAACACCATATATTTT
TRBJ1-5 | - | TRBV12-3/TRBV12-4 | - | CASSSFYQPQHF | TGTGCCAGCAGTTCATTTTATCAGCCCCAGCATTTT
TRBJ1-4 | once | TRBV6-2/TRBV6-3 | - | CASTYVGGREKLFF | TGTGCCAGCACCTACGTCGGTGGGAGGGAAAAACTGTTTTTT
TRBJ2-5 | - | TRBV20-1 | - | CSANPLVGQETQYF | TGCAGTGCTAACCCGTTGGTGGGGCAAGAGACCCAGTACTTC
TRBJ2-7 | - | TRBV2 | - | CASSAQYEQYF | TGTGCCAGCAGTGCTCAGTACGAGCAGTACTTC
TRBJ1-1 | - | TRBV7-8 | TRBD1 | CASRLTRGPPNTEAFF | TGTGCCAGCAGACTAACCAGGGGGCCGCCGAACACTGAAGCTTTCTTT
TRBJ1-2 | - | TRBV2 | - | CASRSMGGYTF | TGTGCCAGCCGATCCATGGGGGGCTACACCTTC
TRBJ1-2 | once | TRBV6-5 | TRBD1 | CASSYFSRGNGYGYTF | TGTGCCAGCAGTTACTTTAGCAGGGGGAACGGTTATGGCTACACCTTC
TRBJ2-3 | - | TRBV11-2 | - | CASSLADTQYF | TGTGCCAGCAGCTTAGCAGATACGCAGTATTTT
TRBJ1-5 | - | TRBV6-1 | - | CASSSNFGYSNQPQHF | TGTGCCAGCAGCTCCAATTTCGGTTATAGCAATCAGCCCCAGCATTTT
TRBJ1-5 | few | TRBV27 | - | CASSSLHGNQPQHF | TGTGCCAGCAGTTCGCTCCATGGCAATCAGCCCCAGCATTTT
TRBJ1-1 | - | TRBV28 | TRBD1 | CASSDTGGLAEAFF | TGTGCCAGCAGTGACACAGGGGGCTTGGCTGAAGCTTTCTTT
TRBJ2-4 | once | TRBV20-1 | - | CSAPQQATQYF | TGCAGTGCCCCACAACAGGCTACTCAGTACTTC
TRBJ1-2 | few | TRBV27 | - | CASSFYQDYGYTF | TGTGCCAGCAGTTTTTACCAGGACTATGGCTACACCTTC
TRBJ1-2 | few | TRBV20-1 | - | CSATGAAPSFGYTF | TGCAGTGCCACTGGGGCGGCCCCCTCGTTTGGCTACACCTTC
TRBJ2-2 | once | TRBV7-7 | - | CASSQGKAGELFF | TGTGCCAGCAGCCAGGGAAAGGCCGGGGAGCTGTTTTTT
TRBJ1-5 | - | TRBV19 | - | CASSMRIGDQPQHF | TGTGCCAGTAGTATGAGGATCGGGGATCAGCCCCAGCATTTT
TRBJ1-6 | - | TRBV19 | - | CASATMSLYSPLHF | TGTGCCAGTGCGACTATGAGCCTCTATTCACCCCTCCACTTT
TRBJ2-7 | - | TRBV27 | - | CASSPRERIPYEQYF | TGTGCCAGCAGTCCCCGGGAGAGGATACCCTACGAGCAGTACTTC
TRBJ1-6 | - | TRBV12-3/TRBV12-4 | - | CASSSRTGASPLHF | TGTGCCAGCAGTTCCAGGACGGGGGCTTCACCCCTCCACTTT
TRBJ2-7 | - | TRBV28 | TRBD2 | CASSPTYVSGRGSYEQYF | TGTGCCAGCAGTCCTACTTACGTTAGCGGGAGAGGGTCCTACGAGCAGTACTTC
TRBJ2-2 | - | TRBV24-1 | TRBD2 | CATRKREGNTGELFF | TGTGCCACCCGCAAGCGGGAGGGAAACACCGGGGAGCTGTTTTTT
TRBJ2-1 | - | TRBV5-1 | TRBD2 | CASSKLAGANNEQFF | TGCGCCAGCAGCAAACTAGCGGGAGCCAACAATGAGCAGTTCTTC
TRBJ1-3 | - | TRBV7-6 | - | CASSLAGTVSSGNTIYF | TGTGCCAGCAGCTTAGCAGGGACGGTCAGCTCTGGAAACACCATATATTTT
TRBJ1-5 | - | TRBV20-1 | - | CSAIPPGSSQPQHF | TGCAGTGCTATCCCTCCAGGGAGTAGTCAGCCCCAGCATTTT
TRBJ1-2 | once | TRBV30 | - | CAWSGDSFYGYTF | TGTGCCTGGAGTGGAGACAGCTTCTATGGCTACACCTTC
TRBJ1-6 | few | TRBV20-1 | TRBD1 | CSARARGQASPLHF | TGCAGTGCTAGGGCCCGGGGACAGGCTTCACCCCTCCACTTT
TRBJ1-2 | few | TRBV7-8 | TRBD1 | CASSVDGTGPGYTF | TGTGCCAGCAGCGTGGACGGGACAGGGCCTGGCTACACCTTC
TRBJ2-1 | - | TRBV5-1 | - | CASSLGARGNNEQFF | TGCGCCAGCAGCTTGGGGGCCCGAGGAAACAATGAGCAGTTCTTC
TRBJ1-2 | - | TRBV29-1 | TRBD1 | CSVEDRLGQIYGYTF | TGCAGCGTTGAAGATCGTCTGGGACAGATCTATGGCTACACCTTC
TRBJ1-2 | few | TRBV28 | TRBD1 | CASSFPADRDYGYTF | TGTGCCAGCAGTTTCCCAGCCGACAGGGACTATGGCTACACCTTC
TRBJ2-3 | - | TRBV25-1 | TRBD2 | CASRGGTSGILDTQYF | TGTGCCAGTAGAGGCGGGACTAGCGGGATTTTAGATACGCAGTATTTT
TRBJ1-5 | - | TRBV2 | - | CASTPGQGKIQPQHF | TGTGCCAGCACCCCGGGGCAGGGGAAGATTCAGCCCCAGCATTTT
TRBJ2-7 | - | TRBV5-1 | - | CASSFSRDYEQYF | TGCGCCAGCAGCTTTTCCAGGGACTACGAGCAGTACTTC
TRBJ2-7 | - | TRBV14 | - | CASSQGRGPYEQYF | TGTGCCAGCAGCCAAGGCAGGGGACCCTACGAGCAGTACTTC